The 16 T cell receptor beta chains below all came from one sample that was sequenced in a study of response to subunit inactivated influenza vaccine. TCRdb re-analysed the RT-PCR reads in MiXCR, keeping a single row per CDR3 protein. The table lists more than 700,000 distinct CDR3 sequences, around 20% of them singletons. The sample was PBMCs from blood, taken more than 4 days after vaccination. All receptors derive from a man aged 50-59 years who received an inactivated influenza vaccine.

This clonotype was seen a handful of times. The CDR3 nucleotides are TGTGCCAGCAGCCCATGGGACAGGCCGAGATATGGCTACACCTTC. It specifies CASSPWDRPRYGYTF. The V gene is TRBV5-6, the J gene TRBJ1-2; TRBD1 agrees at 8 bases. The CDR3 has 15 amino acids. Germline CDR1 is SGHDT and CDR2 is YYEEEE. V shed 4 bases, J shed 5 bases, and the junction held 10 bases outside the gene matches.

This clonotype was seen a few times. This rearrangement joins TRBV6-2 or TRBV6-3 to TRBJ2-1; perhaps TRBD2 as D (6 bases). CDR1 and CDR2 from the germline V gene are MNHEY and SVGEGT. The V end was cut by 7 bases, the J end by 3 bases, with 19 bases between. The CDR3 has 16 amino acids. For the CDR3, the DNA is TGTGCCAGCATCCCTCCTCCGGGGGTGGGCTACAATGAGCAGTTCTTC. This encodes CASIPPPGVGYNEQFF.

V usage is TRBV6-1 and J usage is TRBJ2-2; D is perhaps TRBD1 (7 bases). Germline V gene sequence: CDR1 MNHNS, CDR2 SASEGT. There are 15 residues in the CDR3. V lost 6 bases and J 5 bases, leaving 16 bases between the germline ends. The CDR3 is CASRPAGGNTGELFF. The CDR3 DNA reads TGTGCCAGCAGGCCCGCAGGGGGGAATACCGGGGAGCTGTTTTTT.

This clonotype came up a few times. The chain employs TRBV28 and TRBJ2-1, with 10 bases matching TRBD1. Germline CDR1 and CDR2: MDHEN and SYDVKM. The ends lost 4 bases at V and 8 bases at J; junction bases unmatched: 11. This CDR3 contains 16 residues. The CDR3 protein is CASSSPRDRGSDEQFF. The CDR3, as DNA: TGTGCCAGCAGTTCTCCCCGGGACAGGGGTTCAGATGAGCAGTTCTTC.

The CDR3 protein is CASSLSSSGVYNEQFF. DNA of the CDR3: TGTGCCAGCAGCTTAAGTTCTAGCGGGGTGTACAATGAGCAGTTCTTC. This chain connects TRBV7-9 to TRBJ2-1; TRBD2 matches at 9 bases. Germline loops: CDR1 SEHNR, CDR2 FQNEAQ (reference sequence). The CDR3 consists of 16 residues. V shed 2 bases, J shed 4 bases, and the junction held 6 bases outside the gene matches.

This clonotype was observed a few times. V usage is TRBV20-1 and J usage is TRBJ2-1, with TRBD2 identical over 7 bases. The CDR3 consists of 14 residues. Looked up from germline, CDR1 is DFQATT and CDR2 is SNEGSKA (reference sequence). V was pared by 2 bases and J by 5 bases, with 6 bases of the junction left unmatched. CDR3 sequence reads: CSARRGGGNNEQFF. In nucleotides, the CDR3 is TGCAGTGCTAGACGAGGCGGGGGAAACAATGAGCAGTTCTTC.

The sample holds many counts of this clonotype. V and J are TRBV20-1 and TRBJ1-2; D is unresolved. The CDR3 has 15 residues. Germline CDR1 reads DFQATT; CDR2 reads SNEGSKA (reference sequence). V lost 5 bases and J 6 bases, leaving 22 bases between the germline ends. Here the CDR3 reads CSALAGLRLTDGYTF. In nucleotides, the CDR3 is TGCAGTGCTCTAGCGGGGTTGAGGTTGACTGATGGCTACACCTTC.

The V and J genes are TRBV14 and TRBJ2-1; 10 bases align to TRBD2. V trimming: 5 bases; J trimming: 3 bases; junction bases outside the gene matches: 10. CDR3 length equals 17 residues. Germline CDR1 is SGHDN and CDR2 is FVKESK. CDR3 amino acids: CASSENPWTSGYNEQFF. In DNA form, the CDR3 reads TGTGCCAGCAGCGAAAACCCCTGGACTAGCGGCTACAATGAGCAGTTCTTC. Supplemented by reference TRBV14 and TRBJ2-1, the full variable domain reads EAGVTQFPSHSVIEKGQTVTLRCDPISGHDNLYWYRRVMGKEIKFLLHFVKESKQDESGMPNNRFLAERTGGTYSTLKVQPAELEDSGVYFCASSENPWTSGYNEQFFGPGTRLTVL.

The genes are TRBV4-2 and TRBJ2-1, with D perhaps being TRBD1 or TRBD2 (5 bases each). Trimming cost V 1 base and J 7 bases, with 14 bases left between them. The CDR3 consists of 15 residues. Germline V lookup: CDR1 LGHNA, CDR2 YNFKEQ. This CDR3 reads CASSQAIGTRNEQFF. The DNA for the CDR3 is TGTGCCAGCAGCCAAGCGATCGGGACGCGGAATGAGCAGTTCTTC.

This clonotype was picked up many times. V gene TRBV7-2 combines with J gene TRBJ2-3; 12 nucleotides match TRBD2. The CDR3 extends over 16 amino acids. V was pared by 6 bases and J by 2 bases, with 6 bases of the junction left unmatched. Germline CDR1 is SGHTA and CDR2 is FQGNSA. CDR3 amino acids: CASRPTSGRPTDTQYF. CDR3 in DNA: TGTGCCAGCAGGCCAACTAGCGGGAGGCCCACAGATACGCAGTATTTT. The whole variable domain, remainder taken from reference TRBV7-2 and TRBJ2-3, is GAGVSQSPSNKVTEKGKDVELRCDPISGHTALYWYRQSLGQGLEFLIYFQGNSAPDKSGLPSDRFSAERTGGSVSTLTIQRTQQEDSAVYLCASRPTSGRPTDTQYFGPGTRLTVL.

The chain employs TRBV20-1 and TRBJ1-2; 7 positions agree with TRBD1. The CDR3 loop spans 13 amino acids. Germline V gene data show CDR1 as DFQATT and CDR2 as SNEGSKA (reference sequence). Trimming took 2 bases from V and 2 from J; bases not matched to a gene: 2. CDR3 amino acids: CSARRGQNYGYTF. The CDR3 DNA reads TGCAGTGCTAGAAGGGGACAGAACTATGGCTACACCTTC.

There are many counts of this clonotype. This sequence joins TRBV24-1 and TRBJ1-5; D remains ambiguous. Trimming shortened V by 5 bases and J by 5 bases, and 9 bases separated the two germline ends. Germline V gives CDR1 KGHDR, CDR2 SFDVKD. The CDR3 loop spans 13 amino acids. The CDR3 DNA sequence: TGTGCCACCAGTGGGTCGGATTATCAGCCCCAGCATTTT. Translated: CATSGSDYQPQHF.

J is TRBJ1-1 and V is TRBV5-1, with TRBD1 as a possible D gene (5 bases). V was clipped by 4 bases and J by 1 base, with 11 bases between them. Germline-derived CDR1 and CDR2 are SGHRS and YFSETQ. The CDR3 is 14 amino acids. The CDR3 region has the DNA TGCGCCAGCAGCGACGGACACCCGAACACTGAAGCTTTCTTT. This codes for CASSDGHPNTEAFF.

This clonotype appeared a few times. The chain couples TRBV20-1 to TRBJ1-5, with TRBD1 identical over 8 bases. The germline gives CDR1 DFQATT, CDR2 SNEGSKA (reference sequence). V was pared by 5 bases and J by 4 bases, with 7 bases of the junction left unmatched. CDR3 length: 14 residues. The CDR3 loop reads CSAEGQDLNQPQHF. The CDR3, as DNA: TGCAGTGCTGAGGGACAGGACCTAAATCAGCCCCAGCATTTT.

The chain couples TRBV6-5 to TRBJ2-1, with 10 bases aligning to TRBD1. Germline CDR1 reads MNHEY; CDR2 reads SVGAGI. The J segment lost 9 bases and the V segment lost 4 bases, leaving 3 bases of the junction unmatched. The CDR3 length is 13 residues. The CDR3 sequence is CASSSDRGGEQFF. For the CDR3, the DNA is TGTGCCAGCAGTTCGGACAGGGGGGGTGAGCAGTTCTTC.

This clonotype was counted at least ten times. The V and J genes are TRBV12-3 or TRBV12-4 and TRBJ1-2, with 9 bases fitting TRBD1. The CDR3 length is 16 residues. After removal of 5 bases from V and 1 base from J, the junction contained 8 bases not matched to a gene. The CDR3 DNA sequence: TGTGCCAGCAGTCCGGGACAGGGTAGTTTTAACTATGGCTACACCTTC. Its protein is CASSPGQGSFNYGYTF.